The sequence of this T cell receptor beta chain was determined in a study of T cells in Graves' hyperthyroidism and ophthalmopathy. The PBMCs were taken from less than 11 ml of fresh peripheral blood. Whole-study results and caveats: Stable hyperthyroidism was separated from ophthalmopathy by a model based on 13 V-J features. Most expanded thyroid clonotypes above 0.001 also appeared in blood.

TCR beta CDR3 regions were amplified from RNA. RT-PCR in the first round (using the HTBI primer set) targeted the TCR CDR3. TCRdb recomputed calls from the multiplex PCR reads with MiXCR, one row per CDR3 protein. The sample carries some 490,000 distinct CDR3 sequences, about 22% recorded once. J gave up 0 bases and V 0 bases, and 7 bases lay outside the gene matches. CDR3 length: 18 residues. The germline V gene has CDR1 LGHDT and CDR2 YNNKEL (reference sequence). Comments on this clonotype: The antigen is undetermined.

The receptor was isolated from a woman between 65 and 79 years old with Graves' ophthalmopathy. Sequencing input: blood. V and J are TRBV3-1 and TRBJ2-5; 10 positions agree with TRBD2. CDR3: CASSQDGVAGGYQETQYF. The CDR3 DNA sequence: TGTGCCAGCAGCCAAGATGGGGTAGCGGGAGGCTACCAAGAGACCCAGTACTTC.